Sequencing of this T cell receptor (beta chain) was carried out in a study of beta chain features in type 1 diabetes. Study details: In all, 85 million to 130 million sorted cells from all samples were analyzed.

The authors reverse transcribed all of the isolated RNA, so sequencing captured expressed TCRB transcripts. Some clones are missing from TCRdb's copy, which holds only in-frame ones; the method was immunoSEQ multiplex PCR. Of 640,000 or so clones listed, more than 13% are singletons. Every donor provided one heparinised blood draw, which averaged about 116 mL. Cells sorted by CD45RO/CCR7/CD25/CD127/CD95/CD27 comprised CD4+ naive, central memory, regulatory and stem cell-like memory cells. Only a few counts were recorded for this clone. As yet, its antigen is unknown. Germline assignment: CDR1 MNHEY and CDR2 SVGAGI. This CDR3 contains 16 residues. V was pared by 0 bases and J by 6 bases, with 14 bases between. The study's findings and limits: Among patients with Type 1 diabetes, TCRB CDR3s were moderately but significantly shorter in every one of the four CD4+ subsets. VDJ junctions from patients with type 1 diabetes contained fewer insertions and more deletions.

The receptor's source is a man aged 18 to 29 with type 1 diabetes. The specimen was naive CD4+ T cells from blood. V and J are TRBV6-5 and TRBJ1-4; D is unclear. The CDR3 sequence: CASSYSTGRVYEKLFF. DNA for the CDR3: TGTGCCAGCAGTTACTCGACCGGGAGGGTCTATGAAAAACTGTTTTTT.